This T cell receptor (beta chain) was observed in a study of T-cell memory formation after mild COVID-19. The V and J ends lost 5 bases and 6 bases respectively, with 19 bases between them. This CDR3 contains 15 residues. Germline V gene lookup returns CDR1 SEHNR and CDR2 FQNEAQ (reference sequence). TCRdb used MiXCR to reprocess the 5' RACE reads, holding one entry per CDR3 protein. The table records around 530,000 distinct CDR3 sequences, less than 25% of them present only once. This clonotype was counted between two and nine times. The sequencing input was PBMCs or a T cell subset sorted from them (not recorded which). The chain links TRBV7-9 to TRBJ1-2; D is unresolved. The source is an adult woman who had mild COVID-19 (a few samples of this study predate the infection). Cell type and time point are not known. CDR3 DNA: TGTGCCAGCAGCCCAAGGGTCAGCGAAACGGATGGCTACACCTTC. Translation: CASSPRVSETDGYTF.